Presented here are 12 T cell receptor beta chains from one specimen sequenced in a study of early T cells in non-severe SARS-CoV-2 infection. Each CDR3 protein gets one entry after TCRdb re-called the 5' RACE reads with MiXCR. The table has 100,000 to 120,000 distinct CDR3 sequences, roughly 12% seen once. The sample consisted of whole blood, taken at baseline. These receptors came from an adult who was a healthcare worker with PCR-confirmed SARS-CoV-2 infection or an uninfected control (not recorded which).

The J gene is TRBJ2-7, the V gene TRBV29-1; 7 nucleotides align to TRBD1. The CDR3 has 12 amino acids. The V gene's germline CDR1 is SQVTM and CDR2 ANQGSEA. V dropped 7 bases and J dropped 4; count of bases not matched to a gene: 7. In DNA, the CDR3 is TGCAGCGGGCAGGACAGGTGGTACGAGCAGTACTTC. It translates to CSGQDRWYEQYF.

This clonotype was seen a handful of times. CDR3 coding DNA: TGTGCCAGCAGCCAAGCAAAGAATTCACCCCTCCACTTT. This codes for CASSQAKNSPLHF. This sequence joins TRBV3-1 and TRBJ1-6; D is unclear. Germline assignment: CDR1 LGHDT and CDR2 YNNKEL (reference sequence). This CDR3 has 13 residues. With 1 base removed from V and 7 bases from J, the gap between germline ends came to 5 bases. Full variable domain (missing parts from reference TRBV3-1 and TRBJ1-6): DTAVSQTPKYLVTQMGNDKSIKCEQNLGHDTMYWYKQDSKKFLKIMFSYNNKELIINETVPNRFSPKSPDKAHLNLHINSLELGDSAVYFCASSQAKNSPLHFGNGTRLTVT.

This clonotype has more than one count but fewer than ten. This chain links TRBV28 with TRBJ2-5; 12 bases agree with TRBD2. This CDR3 comprises 17 residues. V was clipped by 4 bases and J by 5 bases; unmatched bases: 11. The V gene's germline CDR1 is MDHEN and CDR2 SYDVKM. CDR3 nucleotides: TGTGCCAGCAGTTCTCACCCGACTAGCGGGAGCAGGGAGACCCAGTACTTC. It specifies CASSSHPTSGSRETQYF.

The chain links TRBV15 to TRBJ1-2, with D maybe TRBD1 (5 bases). CDR1 is LNHNV, CDR2 YYDKDF, per germline (reference sequence). V was pared by 8 bases and J by 3 bases, with 16 bases between. There are 14 residues in the CDR3. The CDR3: CATREGRLDYGYTF. The CDR3, as DNA: TGTGCCACCCGGGAGGGGCGACTTGACTATGGCTACACCTTC.

This clonotype was observed at least ten times. This chain connects TRBV28 to TRBJ2-7; possibly TRBD2 for D (5 bases). Germline values: CDR1 MDHEN, CDR2 SYDVKM. V gave up 5 bases and J gave up 2 bases, with 13 bases separating them. This CDR3 contains 14 residues. Written as DNA, the CDR3 is TGTGCCAGCAGTCTGGAAGGGAGCGCCTACGAGCAGTACTTC. This gives the protein CASSLEGSAYEQYF. Variable domain in full (rest from reference TRBV28 and TRBJ2-7): DVKVTQSSRYLVKRTGEKVFLECVQDMDHENMFWYRQDPGLGLRLIYFSYDVKMKEKGDIPEGYSVSREKKERFSLILESASTNQTSMYLCASSLEGSAYEQYFGPGTRLTVT.

This clonotype was observed many times. V and J are TRBV11-2 and TRBJ2-1; 8 bases fit TRBD1. The CDR3 covers 15 residues. Germline V lookup: CDR1 SGHAT, CDR2 FQNNGV. The V segment lost 3 bases and the J segment 5 bases; nucleotides outside the gene matches: 6. CDR3: CASSFRGRIDNEQFF. In DNA form, the CDR3 reads TGTGCCAGCAGCTTCAGGGGGCGCATTGACAATGAGCAGTTCTTC.

This clonotype was found a few times. The CDR3 here is CASRDTGNTEAFF. In DNA form, the CDR3 reads TGTGCCAGCCGGGACACCGGGAACACTGAAGCTTTCTTT. The rearrangement links TRBV18 to TRBJ1-1; maybe TRBD1 (6 bases). Between the trimmed V and J ends, which lost 8 bases and 1 base, there was a span of 11 bases. Germline V gene data show CDR1 as KGHSH and CDR2 as LQKENI. The CDR3 runs to 13 residues.

In this sample, this clonotype turned up a few times. The rearrangement joins TRBV29-1 to TRBJ2-1, with D hard to call. The CDR3 extends over 12 amino acids. Germline CDR1 and CDR2: SQVTM and ANQGSEA. V lost 4 bases, J lost 4 bases, and 8 bases lay in between. The CDR3 bases are TGCAGCGTTGGGGAAGCGTACAATGAGCAGTTCTTC. It codes for CSVGEAYNEQFF.

V is TRBV5-6 and J is TRBJ2-5; D uncertain. Germline V gene sequence: CDR1 SGHDT, CDR2 YYEEEE. The CDR3 is made up of 12 amino acids. V lost 0 bases, J lost 4 bases, and 4 bases lay in between. The CDR3 loop reads CASSLDRETQYF. The CDR3 region has the DNA TGTGCCAGCAGCTTGGATCGAGAGACCCAGTACTTC.

There are a few counts of this clonotype. This sequence joins TRBV20-1 and TRBJ2-7, with D perhaps TRBD1 or TRBD2 (5 bases each). V lost 2 bases to trimming and J lost 3 bases, with 14 bases between them. The length of the CDR3 is 14 residues. Germline V gene sequence: CDR1 DFQATT, CDR2 SNEGSKA (reference sequence). The CDR3 DNA follows: TGCAGTGCTAGACCGGGACCGCAATACTACGAGCAGTACTTC. Translating it yields CSARPGPQYYEQYF.

The rearrangement links TRBV5-6 to TRBJ2-7, with TRBD1 matching over 12 bases. Germline trimming cut 4 bases from V and 5 bases from J; bases unmatched to any gene: 7. Germline CDR1 is SGHDT and CDR2 is YYEEEE. This CDR3 comprises 15 residues. The CDR3 DNA follows: TGTGCCAGCAGCAGATCCGGGACAGGGGGCCACGAGCAGTACTTC. This gives the protein CASSRSGTGGHEQYF.

This clonotype was detected many times. The chain joins TRBV18 to TRBJ2-7, with TRBD1 matching 7 bases. After removal of 2 bases from V and 4 bases from J, the junction contained 5 bases not matched to a gene. The CDR3 totals 14 residues. CDR1 and CDR2 from the germline V gene are KGHSH and LQKENI. The CDR3 DNA reads as TGTGCCAGCTCACCAGACGCAGGGGGATACGAGCAGTACTTC. This gives the protein CASSPDAGGYEQYF. The complete variable domain, with remaining parts taken from reference TRBV18 and TRBJ2-7, reads NAGVMQNPRHLVRRRGQEARLRCSPMKGHSHVYWYRQLPEEGLKFMVYLQKENIIDESGMPKERFSAEFPKEGPSILRIQQVVRGDSAAYFCASSPDAGGYEQYFGPGTRLTVT.